Each of the 27 T cell receptor beta chains below was sequenced from the same sample in a study of PD-1 blockade in classical Hodgkin lymphoma. The protocol was immunoSEQ multiplex PCR, while the TCRdb copy is restricted to in-frame clones and leaves out a portion. The data show approximately 90,000 clones, 80% to 95% seen once. Every patient relapsed after autologous stem cell transplantation, and brentuximab vedotin exposure varied. Source: peripheral blood mononuclear cells (PBMCs), taken before the second cycle of nivolumab. The receptors stem from a human donor with classical Hodgkin lymphoma.

This chain links TRBV30 with TRBJ2-6; D gene ambiguous. Trimming took off 1 base at V and 6 bases at J, with 7 bases between the two ends. The CDR3 covers 13 residues. Per germline, CDR1 GTSNPN and CDR2 SVGIG (reference sequence). CDR3 amino acids: CAWSGPVANVLTF. The CDR3, as DNA: TGTGCCTGGAGTGGGCCCGTGGCCAACGTCCTGACTTTC.

The chain uses TRBV28 and TRBJ1-2; D gene unclear. V lost 1 base and J lost 7, with 10 bases in between. The CDR3 runs to 13 residues. Germline assignment: CDR1 MDHEN and CDR2 SYDVKM. In DNA form, the CDR3 reads TGTGCCAGCAGTTTATTGGGCAGCGGTGGCTACACCTTC. Protein: CASSLLGSGGYTF.

This chain joins TRBV28 and TRBJ2-7, with TRBD2 matching 7 bases. Per the germline V gene, CDR1 is MDHEN and CDR2 is SYDVKM. The CDR3 is made up of 14 amino acids. Trimming took 5 bases from V and 13 from J; bases not matched to a gene: 17. The CDR3 here is CASSLPLTVAGRYF. The CDR3 DNA reads as TGTGCCAGCAGTCTTCCCCTTACGGTAGCGGGCCGATACTTC.

The chain joins TRBV29-1 to TRBJ2-7; no firm D call. Trimming stripped 0 bases from V and 2 bases from J, with 8 bases between. Germline V lookup: CDR1 SQVTM, CDR2 ANQGSEA. The CDR3 is made up of 13 amino acids. The CDR3 nucleotides are TGCAGCGTTGAAGAGGATAATCCCTACGAGCAGTACTTC. Protein sequence: CSVEEDNPYEQYF.

The chain couples TRBV5-6 to TRBJ1-4, with D possibly being TRBD1 (6 bases). V was pared by 2 bases and J by 8 bases, with 13 bases between. CDR1 is SGHDT and CDR2 is YYEEEE in the germline V gene. The length of the CDR3 is 14 residues. The DNA of the CDR3 is TGTGCCAGCAGCTTCAGACAGGTTCGGGAAAAACTGTTTTTT. Its translation is CASSFRQVREKLFF. Supplemented by reference TRBV5-6 and TRBJ1-4, the full variable domain reads DAGVTQSPTHLIKTRGQQVTLRCSPKSGHDTVSWYQQALGQGPQFIFQYYEEEERQRGNFPDRFSGHQFPNYSSELNVNALLLGDSALYLCASSFRQVREKLFFGSGTQLSVL.

The chain couples TRBV2 to TRBJ2-1; D is uncertain. Germline lookup yields CDR1 SNHLY and CDR2 FYNNEI. This CDR3 contains 14 residues. V was clipped by 2 bases and J by 8 bases, with 13 bases between them. In DNA form, the CDR3 reads TGTGCCAGCAGTGAATTGGTAGGTTGGGATGAGCAGTTCTTC. Its translation: CASSELVGWDEQFF.

V usage is TRBV7-9 and J usage is TRBJ1-2; TRBD1 might be the D (6 bases). V gave up 5 bases and J gave up 2 bases, with 12 bases separating them. Germline lookup yields CDR1 SEHNR and CDR2 FQNEAQ (reference sequence). CDR3 size: 14 residues. CDR3 nucleotide sequence: TGTGCCAGCAGCGCCTTCGACAGGAACTATGGCTACACCTTC. The encoded protein is CASSAFDRNYGYTF.

With regard to this clone: The sample holds other DNA sequences that translate to the same CDR3. The genes are TRBV28 and TRBJ2-7; D gene unclear. Per the germline V gene, CDR1 is MDHEN and CDR2 is SYDVKM. This CDR3 contains 13 residues. V lost 5 bases and J 3 bases, leaving 11 bases between the germline ends. This chain's CDR3 is CASSIVDFYEQYF. In DNA form, the CDR3 reads TGTGCCAGCAGTATAGTCGATTTCTACGAGCAGTACTTC.

The chain employs TRBV27 and TRBJ1-1; no clear D. The germline V gene encodes CDR1 MNHEY and CDR2 SMNVEV (reference sequence). The CDR3 loop spans 15 amino acids. The V end lost 2 bases, the J end lost 1 base, and 11 bases lay between the germline ends. The CDR3 reads CASSLVPERNTEAFF. The CDR3 nucleotides read TGTGCCAGCAGTTTAGTGCCCGAGAGGAACACTGAAGCTTTCTTT.

V and J are TRBV11-1 and TRBJ2-1; a weak D match, TRBD1 (6 bases). Deletions cut 2 bases from V and 2 bases from J, with 19 bases between. Germline V CDR1 and CDR2: SGHAT, FQDESV (reference sequence). This CDR3 contains 18 residues. CDR3 nucleotide sequence: TGTGCCAGCAGCTTAAGGGCTATCATCGGACAGACCTACAATGAGCAGTTCTTC. This translates into CASSLRAIIGQTYNEQFF. The full variable domain, its missing parts supplied by reference TRBV11-1 and TRBJ2-1, is EAEVAQSPRYKITEKSQAVAFWCDPISGHATLYWYRQILGQGPELLVQFQDESVVDDSQLPKDRFSAERLKGVDSTLKIQPAELGDSAMYLCASSLRAIIGQTYNEQFFGPGTRLTVL.

This clone was counted once. The rearrangement uses TRBV9 and TRBJ2-3; TRBD2 aligns across 10 bases. Germline V lookup: CDR1 SGDLS, CDR2 YYNGEE. Trimming cost V 4 bases and J 14 bases; bases outside gene matches: 13. This CDR3 has 14 residues. The DNA of the CDR3 is TGTGCCAGCAGCCCTTCTTCCGGGGCTAGCGGGAGGTATTTT. As protein: CASSPSSGASGRYF.

The chain combines TRBV18 with TRBJ2-7, with 10 nucleotides matching TRBD1. The ends lost 6 bases at V and 11 bases at J; junction bases unmatched: 13. This CDR3 has 14 amino acids. The germline V gene has CDR1 KGHSH and CDR2 LQKENI. The CDR3 is CASSPSGTGDPKYF. The CDR3 DNA reads TGTGCCAGCTCTCCGAGCGGGACAGGGGACCCTAAGTACTTC.

V gene TRBV5-1 combines with J gene TRBJ1-4; no reliable D call. CDR1 and CDR2 from the germline V gene are SGHRS and YFSETQ. The CDR3 has 14 residues. With 0 bases removed from V and 4 bases from J, the gap between germline ends came to 7 bases. CDR3 DNA: TGCGCCAGCAGCTTGGAGAGAGTTAATGAAAAACTGTTTTTT. It translates to CASSLERVNEKLFF.

J is TRBJ2-1 and V is TRBV15; the D call may be TRBD1 or TRBD2 (6 bases each). Trimming shortened V by 5 bases and J by 8 bases, and 16 bases separated the two germline ends. This CDR3 has 14 residues. CDR1 LNHNV and CDR2 YYDKDF come from the germline V gene (reference sequence). CDR3 sequence: CATSLKGRGHEQFF. In DNA, the CDR3 is TGTGCCACCAGCTTGAAGGGCCGGGGGCATGAGCAGTTCTTC.

This chain joins TRBV5-5 and TRBJ1-5; D call uncertain. The germline V and J ends were trimmed by 4 bases and 2 bases, with 4 bases remaining between them. The germline gives CDR1 SGHKS, CDR2 YYEKEE (reference sequence). The CDR3 runs to 12 residues. The chain's CDR3 is CASSEGNQPQHF. CDR3 DNA: TGTGCCAGCAGCGAGGGCAATCAGCCCCAGCATTTT.

The V and J genes are TRBV9 and TRBJ2-7, with 11 bases lining up with TRBD2. The germline V gene encodes CDR1 SGDLS and CDR2 YYNGEE. J lost 5 bases, V lost 2 bases, and 6 bases had no gene match. The CDR3 length is 15 residues. CDR3 in amino acids: CASSVSGRADHEQYF. The CDR3 nucleotides are TGTGCCAGCAGCGTTAGCGGGAGGGCCGACCACGAGCAGTACTTC.

V is TRBV21-1 and J is TRBJ2-5; the table's D gene call, TRBD2, was not cross checked with the DNA. TRBV21-1 is recorded as a pseudogene. The CDR3 is 12 amino acids. The CDR3 here is CASSKGGETQYF. The CDR3 DNA reads TGTGCCAGCAGCAAAGGAGGGGAGACCCAGTACTTC.

CDR3 amino acids: CAWISRVWHTEAFF. CDR3 nucleotide sequence: TGTGCCTGGATTTCTAGGGTCTGGCACACTGAAGCTTTCTTT. The chain recombines TRBV30 with TRBJ1-1; D gene unclear. This CDR3 has 14 amino acids. With 4 bases removed from V and 3 bases from J, the gap between germline ends came to 15 bases. CDR1 is GTSNPN and CDR2 is SVGIG in the germline V gene (reference sequence).

J is TRBJ2-3 and V is TRBV19; D unresolved. The V end lost 3 bases, the J end lost 4 bases, and 11 bases lay between the germline ends. In germline, CDR1 is LNHDA, CDR2 SQIVND (reference sequence). The CDR3 has 14 residues. CDR3 sequence (DNA): TGTGCCAGTAGTATTCAAGAGTGGGCAGATACGCAGTATTTT. This gives the protein CASSIQEWADTQYF.

The genes are TRBV9 and TRBJ2-1, with 7 bases lining up with TRBD2. Germline CDR1 reads SGDLS; CDR2 reads YYNGEE. Trimming took 1 base from V and 6 from J; bases not matched to a gene: 7. CDR3 length: 15 residues. CDR3 in amino acids: CASSVLGRPFNEQFF. The CDR3 DNA is TGTGCCAGCAGCGTACTCGGGAGGCCCTTCAATGAGCAGTTCTTC.

In regard to this clone: Relative to the germline gene, one junction end is altered; a read error may explain this. The chain has TRBV19 and TRBJ2-3; D is ambiguous. Germline CDR1 reads LNHDA; CDR2 reads SQIVND (reference sequence). CDR3 length equals 11 residues. CDR3 coding DNA: TGTGCCAGTAGTATAGGACTCGACTTGGATTTT. Amino acid sequence: CASSIGLDLDF.

This chain joins TRBV27 and TRBJ1-2, with 12 bases fitting TRBD1. The length of the CDR3 is 13 residues. Unmatched junction bases numbered 3, after V lost 6 bases and J lost 7 bases. Looked up from germline, CDR1 is MNHEY and CDR2 is SMNVEV (reference sequence). CDR3 sequence (DNA): TGTGCCAGCAGGGGACAGGGGGCGCGTGGCTACACCTTC. Encoded protein: CASRGQGARGYTF.

V is TRBV6-5 and J is TRBJ2-3, with a weak D call TRBD1 (6 bases). V was cut by 7 bases and J by 3 bases, with 14 bases left in between. Per germline, CDR1 MNHEY and CDR2 SVGAGI. The CDR3 covers 14 residues. CDR3 coding DNA: TGTGCCAGCAAACACCACCAGGGGACAGATACGCAGTATTTT. Its translation is CASKHHQGTDTQYF.

This chain joins TRBV5-1 and TRBJ2-2; a weak D match, TRBD1 (5 bases). Germline V lookup: CDR1 SGHRS, CDR2 YFSETQ. The V and J ends lost 0 bases and 0 bases respectively, with 6 bases between them. The CDR3 is 15 residues long. In DNA, the CDR3 is TGCGCCAGCAGCTTGGACAGGTCGAACACCGGGGAGCTGTTTTTT. Translating gives CASSLDRSNTGELFF.

The genes are TRBV5-1 and TRBJ1-1; D is uncertain. The length of the CDR3 is 14 residues. CDR1 is SGHRS and CDR2 is YFSETQ in the germline V gene. Trimming took off 2 bases at V and 5 bases at J, with 13 bases between the two ends. In nucleotides, the CDR3 is TGCGCCAGCAGCTTCGCGGGAGGGAGTACTGAAGCTTTCTTT. Translating it yields CASSFAGGSTEAFF.

This chain connects TRBV6-1 to TRBJ2-2; D gene uncertain. In germline, CDR1 is MNHNS, CDR2 SASEGT. The CDR3 has 13 residues. Trimming removed 2 bases at V and 6 bases at J, with 7 bases between. The CDR3 loop is CASSEQIAGELFF. The CDR3 DNA reads TGTGCCAGCAGTGAACAAATCGCCGGGGAGCTGTTTTTT.

This clone showed up just a few times. This chain uses TRBV30 with TRBJ1-1, with no clear D. In germline, CDR1 is GTSNPN, CDR2 SVGIG (reference sequence). The V end lost 4 bases, the J end lost 3 bases, and 15 bases lay between the germline ends. This CDR3 is built from 14 residues. The CDR3 here is CAWIGQRADTEAFF. CDR3 nucleotide sequence: TGTGCCTGGATCGGCCAGAGGGCTGACACTGAAGCTTTCTTT. Filled out from reference TRBV30 and TRBJ1-1, the complete variable domain reads SQTIHQWPATLVQPVGSPLSLECTVEGTSNPNLYWYRQAAGRGLQLLFYSVGIGQISSEVPQNLSASRPQDRQFILSSKKLLLSDSGFYLCAWIGQRADTEAFFGQGTRLTVV.